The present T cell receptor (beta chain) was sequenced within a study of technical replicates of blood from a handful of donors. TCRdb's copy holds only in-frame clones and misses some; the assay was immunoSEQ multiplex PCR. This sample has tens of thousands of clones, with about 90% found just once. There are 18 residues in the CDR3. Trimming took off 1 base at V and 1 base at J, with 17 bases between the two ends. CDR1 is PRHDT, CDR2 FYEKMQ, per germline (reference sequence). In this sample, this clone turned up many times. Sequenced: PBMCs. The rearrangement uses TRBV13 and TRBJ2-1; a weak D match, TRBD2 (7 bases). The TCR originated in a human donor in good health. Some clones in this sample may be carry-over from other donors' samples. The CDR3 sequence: CASSLEGGSEGSYNEQFF. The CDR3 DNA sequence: TGTGCCAGCAGCTTAGAGGGGGGGTCGGAGGGGTCCTACAATGAGCAGTTCTTC.